The clone carrying this T cell receptor beta chain was counted between two and nine times. Sequencing was performed with immunoSEQ multiplex PCR; in TCRdb, only in-frame clones are kept and a portion is missing. This sample has about 260,000 clones, with more than 85% found just once. This sample is part of a study of blood T cell repertoires in COVID-19. The CDR3 spans 16 residues. CDR1 is SQVTM and CDR2 is ANQGSEA in the germline V gene. After removal of 1 base from V and 7 bases from J, the junction contained 12 bases not matched to a gene. Participants spanned ages 18 to 89 years and resided in fewer than 30 US areas. Participant reports of clinical history set cohort assignment.

The sample comprised PBMCs or T cells enriched from blood (not recorded which). This sequence was found in a man aged 35-49 years who had been exposed to COVID-19. The chain uses TRBV29-1 and TRBJ2-1; 8 bases line up with TRBD2. CDR3: CSVEVWEAGVGNEQFF. The CDR3 coding sequence is TGCAGCGTTGAAGTTTGGGAAGCGGGAGTCGGGAATGAGCAGTTCTTC.